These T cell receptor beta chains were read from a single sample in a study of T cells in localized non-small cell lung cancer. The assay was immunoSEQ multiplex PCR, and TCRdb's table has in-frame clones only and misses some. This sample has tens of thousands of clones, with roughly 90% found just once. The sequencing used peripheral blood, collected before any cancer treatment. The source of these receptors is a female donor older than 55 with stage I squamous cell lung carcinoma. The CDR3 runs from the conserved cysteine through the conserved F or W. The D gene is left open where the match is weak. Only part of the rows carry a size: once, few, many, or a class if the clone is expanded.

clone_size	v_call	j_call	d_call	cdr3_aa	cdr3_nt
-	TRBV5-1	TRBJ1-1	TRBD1	CASSPPHRGRAEAFF	TGCGCCAGCAGCCCCCCCCACAGGGGCCGAGCTGAAGCTTTCTTT
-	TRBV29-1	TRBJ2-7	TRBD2	CSVRTGGDYEQYF	TGCAGCGTCCGCACGGGAGGGGACTACGAGCAGTACTTC
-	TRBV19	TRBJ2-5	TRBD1	CASSPSGTGMETQYF	TGTGCCAGTTCGCCCTCCGGGACAGGGATGGAGACCCAGTACTTC
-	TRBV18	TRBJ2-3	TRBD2	CASSPVAGAADTQYF	TGTGCCAGCTCACCAGTAGCGGGAGCAGCAGATACGCAGTATTTT
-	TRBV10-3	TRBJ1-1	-	CAISGGLNTEAFF	TGTGCCATCAGTGGGGGATTGAACACTGAAGCTTTCTTT
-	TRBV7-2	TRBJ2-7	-	CASSRTRSSYEQYF	TGTGCCAGCAGCCGCACTAGAAGCTCCTACGAGCAGTACTTC
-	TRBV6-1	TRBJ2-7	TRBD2	CALAGNFHEQYF	TGTGCCTTAGCGGGGAATTTCCACGAGCAGTACTTC
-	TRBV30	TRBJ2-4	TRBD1	CAWSVTGTAVLAKNIQYF	TGTGCCTGGAGTGTGACCGGGACAGCCGTTCTAGCCAAAAACATTCAGTACTTC
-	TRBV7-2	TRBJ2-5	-	CASSLTWQETQYF	TGTGCCAGCAGCTTAACCTGGCAAGAGACCCAGTACTTC
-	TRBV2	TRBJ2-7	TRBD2	CASSELAGVLYEQYF	TGTGCCAGCAGTGAACTAGCGGGAGTACTCTACGAGCAGTACTTC
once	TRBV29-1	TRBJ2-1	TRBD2	CSVGTTGNEQFF	TGCAGCGTGGGGACTACAGGCAATGAGCAGTTCTTC
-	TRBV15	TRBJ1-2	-	CATLPPGSVGYGYTF	TGTGCCACCCTACCCCCAGGCTCAGTAGGCTATGGCTACACCTTC
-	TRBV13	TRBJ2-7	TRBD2	CASSSQTLLAGVSYEQYF	TGTGCCAGCAGCTCCCAAACGCTACTAGCGGGAGTTTCCTACGAGCAGTACTTC
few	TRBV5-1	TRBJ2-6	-	CASSLTPVSGANVLTF	TGCGCCAGCAGCTTGACCCCGGTCTCTGGGGCCAACGTCCTGACTTTC
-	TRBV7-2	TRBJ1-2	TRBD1	CASSPGQGRGYTF	TGTGCCAGCAGTCCCGGACAGGGGCGAGGCTACACCTTC
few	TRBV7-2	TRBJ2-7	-	CASRRVGNSYEQYF	TGTGCCAGCAGGCGCGTCGGTAACTCCTACGAGCAGTACTTC
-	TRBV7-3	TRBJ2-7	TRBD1	CASSLSRDRAYEQYF	TGTGCCAGCAGCTTAAGCAGGGACAGAGCCTACGAGCAGTACTTC
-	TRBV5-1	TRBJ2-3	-	CASSLDSSTDTQYF	TGCGCCAGCAGCTTGGATTCTAGCACAGATACGCAGTATTTT
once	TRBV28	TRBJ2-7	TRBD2	CASSLNWLAGGFSYEQYF	TGTGCCAGCAGTTTAAATTGGCTAGCGGGAGGATTTTCCTACGAGCAGTACTTC
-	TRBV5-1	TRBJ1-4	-	CASSPWVATNEKLFF	TGCGCCAGCAGCCCTTGGGTAGCAACTAATGAAAAACTGTTTTTT
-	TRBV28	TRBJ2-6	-	CASSWGSSGANVLTF	TGTGCCAGCAGTTGGGGCAGCTCTGGGGCCAACGTCCTGACTTTC
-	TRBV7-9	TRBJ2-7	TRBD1	CASTGTGAHYEQYF	TGTGCCAGCACCGGGACAGGGGCCCACTACGAGCAGTACTTC
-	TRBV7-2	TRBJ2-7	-	CASSLVSWDYEQYF	TGTGCCAGCAGCTTAGTTTCCTGGGACTACGAGCAGTACTTC
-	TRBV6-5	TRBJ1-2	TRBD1	CASSRHRQGTYGYTF	TGTGCCAGCAGCCGGCACCGACAGGGAACATATGGCTACACCTTC
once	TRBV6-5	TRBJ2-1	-	CASSYRSSAVNEQFF	TGTGCCAGCAGTTACAGGTCTAGCGCTGTCAATGAGCAGTTCTTC
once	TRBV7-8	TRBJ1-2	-	CASSFRDRYYGYTF	TGTGCCAGCAGCTTCCGGGATAGGTACTACGGCTACACCTTC
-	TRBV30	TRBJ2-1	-	CAWSDNRALGNEQFF	TGTGCCTGGAGTGACAACAGGGCCTTGGGAAATGAGCAGTTCTTC
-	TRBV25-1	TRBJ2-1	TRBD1	CASKGQGRTNEQFF	TGTGCCAGCAAGGGACAGGGGAGGACCAATGAGCAGTTCTTC
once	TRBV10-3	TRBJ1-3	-	CAISPSPGNTIYF	TGTGCCATCAGTCCCTCGCCCGGAAACACCATATATTTT
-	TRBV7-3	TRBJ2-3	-	CASSRGLDTQYF	TGTGCCAGCAGCCGGGGTTTAGATACGCAGTATTTT
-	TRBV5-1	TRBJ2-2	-	CASSLSSVQTGELFF	TGCGCCAGCAGCCTGTCTAGCGTACAGACCGGGGAGCTGTTTTTT
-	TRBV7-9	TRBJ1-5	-	CASSLVMGSGNQPQHF	TGTGCCAGCAGCTTAGTTATGGGCTCTGGCAATCAGCCCCAGCATTTT
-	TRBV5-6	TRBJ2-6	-	CASSLVAIPSGANVLTF	TGTGCCAGCAGCTTGGTGGCCATACCCTCTGGGGCCAACGTCCTGACTTTC
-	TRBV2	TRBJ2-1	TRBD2	CASSEVVAGANEQFF	TGTGCCAGCAGTGAAGTTGTAGCGGGAGCTAATGAGCAGTTCTTC
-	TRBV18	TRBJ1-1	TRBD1	CASSLLFRDRRLREGDTEAFF	TGTGCCAGCTCACTCCTGTTCCGGGACAGGCGCCTACGTGAGGGTGACACTGAAGCTTTCTTT
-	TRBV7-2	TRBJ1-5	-	CASSLEGLRINQPQHF	TGTGCCAGCAGCTTAGAAGGTCTCAGGATTAATCAGCCCCAGCATTTT
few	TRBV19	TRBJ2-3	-	CASSPQGVDTQYF	TGTGCCAGTAGTCCACAGGGCGTAGATACGCAGTATTTT
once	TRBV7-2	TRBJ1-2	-	CASSLAGLNYGYTF	TGTGCCAGCAGCCTCGCAGGTTTGAACTATGGCTACACCTTC
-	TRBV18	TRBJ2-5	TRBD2	CASSFGLAGVQETQYF	TGTGCCAGCTCATTCGGACTAGCGGGAGTACAGGAGACCCAGTACTTC
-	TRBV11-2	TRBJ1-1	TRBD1	CASSPSRQGAWAEAFF	TGTGCCAGCAGCCCCAGTAGACAGGGAGCGTGGGCTGAAGCTTTCTTT
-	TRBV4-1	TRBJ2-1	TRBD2	CASLSGASSYNEQFF	TGCGCCAGCCTCAGCGGGGCCAGCTCCTACAATGAGCAGTTCTTC
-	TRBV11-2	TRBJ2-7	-	CASSPIGTGVYSYEQYF	TGTGCCAGCAGCCCAATAGGAACGGGAGTTTACTCCTACGAGCAGTACTTC
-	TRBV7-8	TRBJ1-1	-	CASSFLGTEAFF	TGTGCCAGCAGCTTCCTCGGCACTGAAGCTTTCTTT
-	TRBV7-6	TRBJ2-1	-	CASRPTRGGNEQFF	TGTGCCAGCAGGCCGACCAGGGGCGGGAATGAGCAGTTCTTC
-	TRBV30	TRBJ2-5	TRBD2	CAWTREGRGSETQYF	TGTGCCTGGACACGGGAGGGCCGAGGGTCAGAGACCCAGTACTTC
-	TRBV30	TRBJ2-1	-	CAWSRQVHEQFF	TGTGCCTGGAGTAGACAGGTACATGAGCAGTTCTTC
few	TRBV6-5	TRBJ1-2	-	CASSPTLGDGGYTF	TGTGCCAGCAGTCCCACTCTCGGTGATGGTGGCTACACCTTC
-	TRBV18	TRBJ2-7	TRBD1	CASSPNWIRGQFSYEQYF	TGTGCCAGCTCACCAAATTGGATAAGGGGACAGTTTTCCTACGAGCAGTACTTC
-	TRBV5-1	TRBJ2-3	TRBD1	CASSSTGDPDTQYF	TGCGCCAGCAGCTCCACAGGGGATCCAGATACGCAGTATTTT
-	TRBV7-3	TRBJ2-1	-	CASSLTTNEQFF	TGTGCCAGCAGCTTAACGACGAATGAGCAGTTCTTC
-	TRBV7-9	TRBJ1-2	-	CASSLGQIYGYTF	TGTGCCAGCAGCTTAGGACAGATCTATGGCTACACCTTC
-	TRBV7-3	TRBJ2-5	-	CASSFRMGTQYF	TGTGCCAGCAGCTTCCGTATGGGGACCCAGTACTTC
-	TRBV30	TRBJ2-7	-	CAWLLAGRNHEQYF	TGTGCCTGGTTGCTGGCGGGAAGGAACCACGAGCAGTACTTC
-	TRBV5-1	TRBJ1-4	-	CASSWSLTNEKLFF	TGCGCCAGCAGCTGGAGTTTAACTAATGAAAAACTGTTTTTT